The T cell receptor (beta chain) under discussion was sequenced for a study of blood T cell repertoires in COVID-19. Profiling relied on immunoSEQ multiplex PCR, and the TCRdb table lists in-frame clones only, not all of them. The table lists around 130,000 clones, roughly 90% of them singletons. The CDR3 runs to 12 residues. Germline V gives CDR1 SGDLS, CDR2 YYNGEE. Of note for this clone: A read error may be the cause here, since a much bigger clone is one base away.

V is TRBV9 and J is TRBJ1-2; D is uncertain. The sample was peripheral blood. The sequence derives from a human donor with COVID-19, enrolled during active disease. The donor label of this sample is uncertain. In nucleotides, the CDR3 is TGTGCCAGCAGCGGAAACAGCTATAGCTACACCTTC. It specifies CASSGNSYSYTF.